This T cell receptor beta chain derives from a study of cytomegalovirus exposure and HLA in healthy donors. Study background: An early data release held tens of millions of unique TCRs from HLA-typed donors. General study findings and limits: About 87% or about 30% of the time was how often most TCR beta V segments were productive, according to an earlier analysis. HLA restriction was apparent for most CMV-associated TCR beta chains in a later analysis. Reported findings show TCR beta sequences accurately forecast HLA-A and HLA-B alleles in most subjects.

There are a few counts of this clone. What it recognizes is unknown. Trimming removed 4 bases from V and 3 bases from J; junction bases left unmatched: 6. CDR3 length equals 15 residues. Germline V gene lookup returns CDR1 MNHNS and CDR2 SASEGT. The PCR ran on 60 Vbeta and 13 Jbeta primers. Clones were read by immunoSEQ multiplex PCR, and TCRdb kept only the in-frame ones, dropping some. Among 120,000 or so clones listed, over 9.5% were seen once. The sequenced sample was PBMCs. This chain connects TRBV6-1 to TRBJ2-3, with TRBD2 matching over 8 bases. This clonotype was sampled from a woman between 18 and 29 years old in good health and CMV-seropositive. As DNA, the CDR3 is TGTGCCAGCAGTGGCCTACGGGGGGGGACAGATACGCAGTATTTT. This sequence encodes CASSGLRGGTDTQYF.